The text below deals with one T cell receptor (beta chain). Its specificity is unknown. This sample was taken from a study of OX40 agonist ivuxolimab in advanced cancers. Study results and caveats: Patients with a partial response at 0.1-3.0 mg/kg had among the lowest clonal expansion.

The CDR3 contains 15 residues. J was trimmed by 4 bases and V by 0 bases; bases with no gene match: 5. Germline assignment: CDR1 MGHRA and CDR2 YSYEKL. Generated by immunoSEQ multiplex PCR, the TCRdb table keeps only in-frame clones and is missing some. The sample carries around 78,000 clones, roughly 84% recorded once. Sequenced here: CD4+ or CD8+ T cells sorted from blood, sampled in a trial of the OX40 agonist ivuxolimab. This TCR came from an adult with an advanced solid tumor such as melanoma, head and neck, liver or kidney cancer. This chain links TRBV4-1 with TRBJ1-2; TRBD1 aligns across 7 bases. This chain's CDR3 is CASSQEGRGSYGYTF. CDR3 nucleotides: TGCGCCAGCAGCCAAGAGGGCAGGGGGTCCTATGGCTACACCTTC.